The following is a T cell receptor beta chain sequence with its context. Antigen specificity is unknown. V lost 1 base, J lost 10 bases, and 8 bases stayed unmatched. In germline, CDR1 is SGHTA, CDR2 FQGNSA. The CDR3 sequence is 15 residues long. These data come from a study of cytomegalovirus exposure and HLA in healthy donors. Findings of the study overall: Earlier analysis yielded a pattern in which most TCR beta V segments were productive about 87% or about 30% of the time. A likely sequencing artifact accounted for one observed cluster of highly shared sequence variants.

Researchers ran the PCR with 60 Vbeta and 13 Jbeta primers. The method was immunoSEQ multiplex PCR; TCRdb's version includes in-frame clones alone and lacks a portion of them. This table holds 180,000 or so clones, approximately 79% found once. The chain joins TRBV7-2 to TRBJ2-1; TRBD2 agrees at 9 bases. Source material: PBMCs. The clonotype comes from a middle-aged man in good health and CMV-seropositive. CDR3 sequence: CASSLGGLAPQEQFF. In DNA, the CDR3 is TGTGCCAGCAGCTTAGGCGGACTAGCGCCTCAAGAGCAGTTCTTC.